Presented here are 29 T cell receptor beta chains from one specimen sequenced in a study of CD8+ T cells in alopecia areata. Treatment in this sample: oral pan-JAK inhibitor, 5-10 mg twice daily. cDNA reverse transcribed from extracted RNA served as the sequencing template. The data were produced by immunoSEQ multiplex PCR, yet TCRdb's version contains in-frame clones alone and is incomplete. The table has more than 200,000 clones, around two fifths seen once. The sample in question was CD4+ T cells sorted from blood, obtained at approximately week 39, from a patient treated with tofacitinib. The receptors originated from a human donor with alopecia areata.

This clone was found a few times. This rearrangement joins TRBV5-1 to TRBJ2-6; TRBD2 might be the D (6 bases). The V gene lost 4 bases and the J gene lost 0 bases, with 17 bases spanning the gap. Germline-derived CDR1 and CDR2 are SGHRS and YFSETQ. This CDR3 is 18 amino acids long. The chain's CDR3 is CASSPFGGLDSGANVLTF. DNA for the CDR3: TGCGCCAGCAGCCCCTTCGGGGGTCTCGACTCTGGGGCCAACGTCCTGACTTTC. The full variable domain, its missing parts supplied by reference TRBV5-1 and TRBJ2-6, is KAGVTQTPRYLIKTRGQQVTLSCSPISGHRSVSWYQQTPGQGLQFLFEYFSETQRNKGNFPGRFSGRQFSNSRSEMNVSTLELGDSALYLCASSPFGGLDSGANVLTFGAGSRLTVL.

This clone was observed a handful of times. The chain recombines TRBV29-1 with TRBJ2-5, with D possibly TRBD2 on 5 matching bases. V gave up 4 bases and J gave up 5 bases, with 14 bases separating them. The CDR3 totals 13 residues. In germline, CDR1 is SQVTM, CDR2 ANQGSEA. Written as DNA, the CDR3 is TGCAGCGTTGCTCCTAGCAGCTCCGAGACCCAGTACTTC. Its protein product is CSVAPSSSETQYF.

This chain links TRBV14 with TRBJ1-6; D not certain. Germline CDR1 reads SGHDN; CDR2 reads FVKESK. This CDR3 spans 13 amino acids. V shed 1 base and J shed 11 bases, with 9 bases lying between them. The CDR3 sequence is CASSQVYGAPLHF. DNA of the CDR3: TGTGCCAGCAGCCAAGTGTACGGAGCACCCCTCCACTTT.

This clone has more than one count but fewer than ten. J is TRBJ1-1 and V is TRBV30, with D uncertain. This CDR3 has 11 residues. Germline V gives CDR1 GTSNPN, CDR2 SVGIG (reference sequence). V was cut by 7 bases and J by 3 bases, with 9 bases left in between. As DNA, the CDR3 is TGTGCCTCCAAACCTTACACTGAAGCTTTCTTT. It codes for CASKPYTEAFF.

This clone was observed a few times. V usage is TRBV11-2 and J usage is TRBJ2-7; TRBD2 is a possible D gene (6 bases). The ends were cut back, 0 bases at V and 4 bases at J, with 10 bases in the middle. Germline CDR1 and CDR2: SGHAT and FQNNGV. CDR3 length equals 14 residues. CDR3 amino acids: CASSLEGTLYEQYF. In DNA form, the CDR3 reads TGTGCCAGCAGCTTAGAGGGGACTCTTTACGAGCAGTACTTC. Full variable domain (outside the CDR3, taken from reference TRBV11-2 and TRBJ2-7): EAGVAQSPRYKIIEKRQSVAFWCNPISGHATLYWYQQILGQGPKLLIQFQNNGVVDDSQLPKDRFSAERLKGVDSTLKIQPAKLEDSAVYLCASSLEGTLYEQYFGPGTRLTVT.

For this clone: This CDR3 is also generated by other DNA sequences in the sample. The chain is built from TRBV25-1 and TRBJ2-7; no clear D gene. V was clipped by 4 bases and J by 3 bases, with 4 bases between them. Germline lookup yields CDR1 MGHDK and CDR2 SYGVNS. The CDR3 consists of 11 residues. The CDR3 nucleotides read TGTGCCAGCAGTGGCAGCTACGAGCAGTACTTC. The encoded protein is CASSGSYEQYF.

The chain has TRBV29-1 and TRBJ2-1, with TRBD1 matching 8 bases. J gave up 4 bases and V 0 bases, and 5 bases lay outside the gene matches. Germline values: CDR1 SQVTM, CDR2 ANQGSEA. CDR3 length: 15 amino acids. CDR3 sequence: CSVEEIGTGYNEQFF. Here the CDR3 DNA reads TGCAGCGTTGAAGAAATAGGGACAGGTTACAATGAGCAGTTCTTC.

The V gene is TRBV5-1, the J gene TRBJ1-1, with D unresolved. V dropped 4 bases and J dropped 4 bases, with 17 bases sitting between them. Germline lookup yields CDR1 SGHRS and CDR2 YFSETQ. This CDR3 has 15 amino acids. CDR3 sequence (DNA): TGCGCCAGCAGCCACCTATCTTCATCGGGCACTGAAGCTTTCTTT. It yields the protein CASSHLSSSGTEAFF.

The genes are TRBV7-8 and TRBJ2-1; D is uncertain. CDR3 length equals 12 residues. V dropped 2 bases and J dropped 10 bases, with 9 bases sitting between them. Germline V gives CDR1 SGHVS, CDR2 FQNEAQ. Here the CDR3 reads CASSLMAPEQFF. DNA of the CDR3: TGTGCCAGCAGCTTAATGGCCCCCGAGCAGTTCTTC.

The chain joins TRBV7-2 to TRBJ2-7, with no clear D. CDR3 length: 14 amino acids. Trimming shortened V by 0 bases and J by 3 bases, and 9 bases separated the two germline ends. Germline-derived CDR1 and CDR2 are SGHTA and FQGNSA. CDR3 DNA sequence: TGTGCCAGCAGCTTAGCCCGGGCAGACTACGAGCAGTACTTC. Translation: CASSLARADYEQYF. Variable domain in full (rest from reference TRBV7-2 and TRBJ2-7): GAGVSQSPSNKVTEKGKDVELRCDPISGHTALYWYRQSLGQGLEFLIYFQGNSAPDKSGLPSDRFSAERTGGSVSTLTIQRTQQEDSAVYLCASSLARADYEQYFGPGTRLTVT.

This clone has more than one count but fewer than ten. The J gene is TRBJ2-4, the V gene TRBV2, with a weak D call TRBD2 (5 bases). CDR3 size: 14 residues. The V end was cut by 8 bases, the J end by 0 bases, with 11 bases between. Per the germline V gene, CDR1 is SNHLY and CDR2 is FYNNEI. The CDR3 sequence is CASAWELAKNIQYF. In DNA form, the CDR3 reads TGTGCCAGCGCTTGGGAGTTAGCCAAAAACATTCAGTACTTC.

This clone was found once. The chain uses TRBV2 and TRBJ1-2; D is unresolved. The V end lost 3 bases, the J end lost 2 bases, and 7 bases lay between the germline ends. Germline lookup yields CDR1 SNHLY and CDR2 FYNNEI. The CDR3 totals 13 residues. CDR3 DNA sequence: TGTGCCAGCAGTGAGGCGGGAAACTATGGCTACACCTTC. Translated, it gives CASSEAGNYGYTF. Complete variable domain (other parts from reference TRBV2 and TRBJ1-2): EPEVTQTPSHQVTQMGQEVILRCVPISNHLYFYWYRQILGQKVEFLVSFYNNEISEKSEIFDDQFSVERPDGSNFTLKIRSTKLEDSAMYFCASSEAGNYGYTFGSGTRLTVV.

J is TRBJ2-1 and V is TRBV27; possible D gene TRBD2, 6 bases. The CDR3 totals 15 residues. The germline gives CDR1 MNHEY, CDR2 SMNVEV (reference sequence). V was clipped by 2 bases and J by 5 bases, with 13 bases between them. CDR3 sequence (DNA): TGTGCCAGCAGTTTAAGAGGGAGGATACACAATGAGCAGTTCTTC. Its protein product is CASSLRGRIHNEQFF.

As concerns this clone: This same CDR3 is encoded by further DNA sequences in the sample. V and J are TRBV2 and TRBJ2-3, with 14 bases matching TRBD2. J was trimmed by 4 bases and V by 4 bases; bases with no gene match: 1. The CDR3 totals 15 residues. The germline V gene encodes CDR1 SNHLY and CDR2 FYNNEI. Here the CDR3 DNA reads TGTGCCAGCAGTGGGACTAGCGGGAGGCCAGATACGCAGTATTTT. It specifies CASSGTSGRPDTQYF.

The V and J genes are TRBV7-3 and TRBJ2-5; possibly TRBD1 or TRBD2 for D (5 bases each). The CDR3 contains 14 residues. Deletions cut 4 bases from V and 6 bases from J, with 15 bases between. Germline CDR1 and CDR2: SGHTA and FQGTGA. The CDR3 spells CASSSTRGSQTQYF. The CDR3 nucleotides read TGTGCCAGCAGCTCAACACGGGGCAGCCAGACCCAGTACTTC.

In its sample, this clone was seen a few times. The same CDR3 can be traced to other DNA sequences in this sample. The CDR3 nucleotides are TGTGCCAGCAGCTCTTCGGGACGCTCTACAGATACGCAGTATTTT. Its translation: CASSSSGRSTDTQYF. The chain uses TRBV7-9 and TRBJ2-3; D possibly uses TRBD1 or TRBD2 (5 bases each). The length of the CDR3 is 15 residues. From germline, CDR1 is SEHNR and CDR2 FQNEAQ (reference sequence). V was pared by 4 bases and J by 3 bases, with 14 bases between.

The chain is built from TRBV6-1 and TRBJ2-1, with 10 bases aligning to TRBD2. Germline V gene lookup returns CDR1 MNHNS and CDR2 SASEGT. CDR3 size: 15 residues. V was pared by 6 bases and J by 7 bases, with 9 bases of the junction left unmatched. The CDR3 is CASRAGAGGWNEQFF. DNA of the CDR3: TGTGCCAGCAGGGCAGGAGCGGGAGGGTGGAATGAGCAGTTCTTC.

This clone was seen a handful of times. CDR3 region: CASSYQGGQETQYF. The CDR3 bases are TGCGCCAGCAGCTATCAGGGGGGCCAAGAGACCCAGTACTTC. J is TRBJ2-5 and V is TRBV4-1; tentatively, D is TRBD1 (7 bases). The CDR3 covers 14 residues. Germline V lookup: CDR1 MGHRA, CDR2 YSYEKL. V lost 5 bases to trimming and J lost 1 base, with 11 bases between them.

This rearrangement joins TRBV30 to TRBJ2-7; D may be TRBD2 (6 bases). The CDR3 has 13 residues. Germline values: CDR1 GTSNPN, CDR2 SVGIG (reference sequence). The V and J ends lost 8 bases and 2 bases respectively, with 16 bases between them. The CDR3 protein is CAGEVGVTYEQYF. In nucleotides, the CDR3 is TGTGCCGGGGAGGTCGGAGTTACCTACGAGCAGTACTTC.

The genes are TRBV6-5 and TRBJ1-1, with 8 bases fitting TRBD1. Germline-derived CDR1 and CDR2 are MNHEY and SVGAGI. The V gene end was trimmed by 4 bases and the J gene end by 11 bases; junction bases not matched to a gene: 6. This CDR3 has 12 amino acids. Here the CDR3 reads CASSSLTGGAFF. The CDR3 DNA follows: TGTGCCAGCAGTTCCCTCACAGGGGGGGCTTTCTTT.

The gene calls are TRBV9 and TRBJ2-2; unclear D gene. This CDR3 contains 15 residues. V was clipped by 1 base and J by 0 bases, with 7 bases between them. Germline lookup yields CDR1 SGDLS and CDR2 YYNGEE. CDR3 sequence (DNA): TGTGCCAGCAGCGTATGGGAAACGAACACCGGGGAGCTGTTTTTT. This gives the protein CASSVWETNTGELFF.

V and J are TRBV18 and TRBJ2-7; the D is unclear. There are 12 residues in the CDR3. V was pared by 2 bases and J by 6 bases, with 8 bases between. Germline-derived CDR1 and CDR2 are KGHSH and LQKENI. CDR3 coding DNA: TGTGCCAGCTCACCAGGGTCCGGCGAGCAGTACTTC. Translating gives CASSPGSGEQYF.

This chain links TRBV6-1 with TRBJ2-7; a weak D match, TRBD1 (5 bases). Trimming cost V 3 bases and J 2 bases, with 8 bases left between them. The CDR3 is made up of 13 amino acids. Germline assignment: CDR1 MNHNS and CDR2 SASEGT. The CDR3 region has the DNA TGTGCCAGCAGTGACAGGGCGGCCTACGAGCAGTACTTC. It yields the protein CASSDRAAYEQYF.

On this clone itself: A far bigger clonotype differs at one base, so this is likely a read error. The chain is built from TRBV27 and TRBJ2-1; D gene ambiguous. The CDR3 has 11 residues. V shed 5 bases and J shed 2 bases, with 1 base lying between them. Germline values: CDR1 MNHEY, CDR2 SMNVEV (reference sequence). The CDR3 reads CASSAYNEQFF. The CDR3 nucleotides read TGTGCCAGCAGTGCCTACAATGAGCAGTTCTTC.

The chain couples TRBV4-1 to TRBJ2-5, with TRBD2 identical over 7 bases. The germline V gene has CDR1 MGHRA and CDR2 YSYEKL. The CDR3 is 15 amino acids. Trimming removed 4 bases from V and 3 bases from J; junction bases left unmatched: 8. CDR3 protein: CASSRSGAVEETQYF. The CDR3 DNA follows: TGCGCCAGCAGCCGAAGCGGGGCGGTCGAAGAGACCCAGTACTTC.

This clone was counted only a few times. CDR3 sequence reads: CASSLERGADTQYF. The CDR3 region has the DNA TGTGCCAGCAGCCTGGAGCGGGGAGCAGATACGCAGTATTTT. The chain is built from TRBV4-2 and TRBJ2-3; 7 bases match TRBD2. Germline CDR1 and CDR2: LGHNA and YNFKEQ. The CDR3 runs 14 residues. V trimming: 4 bases; J trimming: 4 bases; junction bases outside the gene matches: 5.

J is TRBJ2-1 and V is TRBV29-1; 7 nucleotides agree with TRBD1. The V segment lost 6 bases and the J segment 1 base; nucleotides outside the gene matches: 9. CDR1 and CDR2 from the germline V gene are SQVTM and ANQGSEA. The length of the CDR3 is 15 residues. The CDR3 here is CSVQNHRGSYNEQFF. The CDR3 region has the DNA TGCAGCGTGCAGAACCACAGGGGATCCTACAATGAGCAGTTCTTC.

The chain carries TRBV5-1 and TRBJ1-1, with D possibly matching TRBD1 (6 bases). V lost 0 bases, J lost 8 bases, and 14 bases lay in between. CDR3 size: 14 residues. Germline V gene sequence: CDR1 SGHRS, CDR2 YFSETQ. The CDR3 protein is CASSLALGQREAFF. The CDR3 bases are TGCGCCAGCAGCTTGGCATTAGGACAGAGGGAAGCTTTCTTT.

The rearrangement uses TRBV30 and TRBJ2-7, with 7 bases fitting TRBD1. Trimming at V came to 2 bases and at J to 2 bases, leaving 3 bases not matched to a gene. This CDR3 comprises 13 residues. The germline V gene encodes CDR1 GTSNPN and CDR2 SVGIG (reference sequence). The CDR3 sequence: CAWSRDSAYEQYF. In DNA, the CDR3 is TGTGCCTGGAGTAGGGACAGCGCCTACGAGCAGTACTTC.